One sample yielded the 27 T cell receptor beta chains listed below, sequenced in a study of blood T cell repertoires in COVID-19. Libraries were prepared by immunoSEQ multiplex PCR; TCRdb keeps only in-frame clonotypes and omits some of them. Of around 150,000 clones listed, 80% to 90% are singletons. Sequenced: peripheral blood. The receptors stem from an older woman with active COVID-19.

This clone occurred once. The chain carries TRBV19 and TRBJ2-2, with 11 bases lining up with TRBD1. CDR1 and CDR2 from the germline V gene are LNHDA and SQIVND (reference sequence). The CDR3 has 16 residues. Trimming cost V 5 bases and J 5 bases; bases outside gene matches: 7. The CDR3 DNA follows: TGTGCCAGTAGTCCCTGGACAGGGGGCAAAACCGGGGAGCTGTTTTTT. Translating it yields CASSPWTGGKTGELFF.

The chain couples TRBV27 to TRBJ2-1; possible D gene TRBD2, 5 bases. Trimming removed 5 bases from V and 9 bases from J, with 14 bases in between. The germline CDR1 and CDR2 sequences are MNHEY and SMNVEV (reference sequence). The CDR3 extends over 13 amino acids. The CDR3 reads CASSPSTMREQFF. The CDR3 bases are TGTGCCAGCAGTCCCTCGACTATGCGTGAGCAGTTCTTC.

This chain joins TRBV4-3 and TRBJ2-3; TRBD2 matches 9 bases. V dropped 8 bases and J dropped 4; count of bases not matched to a gene: 13. This CDR3 has 16 amino acids. CDR1 and CDR2 (germline): LGHNA, YSLEER. The CDR3 spells CASWGWGGRAPDTQYF. Written as DNA, the CDR3 is TGCGCCAGCTGGGGTTGGGGCGGGAGGGCCCCAGATACGCAGTATTTT.

The chain carries TRBV18 and TRBJ2-7; D is ambiguous. The V gene's germline CDR1 is KGHSH and CDR2 LQKENI. V was clipped by 3 bases and J by 0 bases, with 12 bases between them. CDR3 length equals 15 residues. CDR3 sequence: CASSPAKTVSYEQYF. The CDR3 DNA follows: TGTGCCAGCTCACCCGCTAAAACAGTCTCCTACGAGCAGTACTTC.

The genes are TRBV27 and TRBJ1-6; D perhaps matches TRBD1 (6 bases). The CDR3 is 12 residues long. V was shortened by 2 bases and J by 10 bases, with 6 bases between the two germline ends. CDR1 and CDR2 from the germline V gene are MNHEY and SMNVEV (reference sequence). The CDR3 loop reads CASSLQGSPLHF. CDR3 DNA sequence: TGTGCCAGCAGTTTACAGGGGTCACCCCTCCACTTT.

J is TRBJ1-4 and V is TRBV28; the match to TRBD1 covers 7 bases. Unmatched junction bases numbered 8, after V lost 5 bases and J lost 5 bases. The CDR3 runs to 15 residues. Germline CDR1 and CDR2: MDHEN and SYDVKM. The CDR3 nucleotides read TGTGCCAGCAGTAGGGGGACAGCGAGGAATGAAAAACTGTTTTTT. As protein: CASSRGTARNEKLFF.

The chain recombines TRBV28 with TRBJ2-1; 9 bases match TRBD2. The CDR3 is 14 amino acids. V shed 7 bases and J 4 bases; nucleotides not matched to a gene: 5. The germline V gene has CDR1 MDHEN and CDR2 SYDVKM. In nucleotides, the CDR3 is TGTGCCAGCACCGCGGGACTAGCATACAATGAGCAGTTCTTC. Protein sequence: CASTAGLAYNEQFF.

V is TRBV5-4 and J is TRBJ2-7; 11 bases match TRBD1. Trimming at V came to 4 bases and at J to 4 bases, leaving 10 bases not matched to a gene. The CDR3 contains 16 residues. Germline V lookup: CDR1 SGHNT, CDR2 YYREEE (reference sequence). DNA for the CDR3: TGTGCCAGCAGCGTCGACCCGGGACAGGGGGGATACGAGCAGTACTTC. This sequence encodes CASSVDPGQGGYEQYF.

The gene calls are TRBV11-2 and TRBJ2-2; D might be TRBD1 (6 bases). The V gene's germline CDR1 is SGHAT and CDR2 FQNNGV. This CDR3 has 16 amino acids. Trimming cost V 2 bases and J 7 bases, with 17 bases left between them. CDR3 protein: CASSLSNGGRSGELFF. CDR3 coding DNA: TGTGCCAGCAGCTTAAGTAATGGGGGCAGGAGCGGGGAGCTGTTTTTT.

This chain connects TRBV21-1 to TRBJ1-5; the table's D call TRBD1 went unverified against the DNA. TRBV21-1 is flagged as a pseudogene. This CDR3 comprises 16 residues. CDR3 in DNA: TGTGCCAGCAACGGACAGGCGACTGTTAGCAATCAGCCCCAGCATTTT. Its protein is CASNGQATVSNQPQHF.

The chain carries TRBV4-2 and TRBJ1-4; D unclear. The V and J ends lost 3 bases and 0 bases respectively, with 8 bases between them. The CDR3 has 15 residues. CDR1 and CDR2 (germline): LGHNA, YNFKEQ. The DNA of the CDR3 is TGTGCCAGCAGCCAGGAGGATGCAACTAATGAAAAACTGTTTTTT. Amino acids: CASSQEDATNEKLFF.

V gene TRBV9 combines with J gene TRBJ2-3; 13 bases line up with TRBD2. Germline loops: CDR1 SGDLS, CDR2 YYNGEE. The V segment lost 4 bases and the J segment 5 bases; nucleotides outside the gene matches: 7. This CDR3 has 16 amino acids. In nucleotides, the CDR3 is TGTGCCAGCAGCCTTAGGGGGACTAGCGGGATAGATACGCAGTATTTT. Translating it yields CASSLRGTSGIDTQYF.

The sample holds a few counts of this clone. The V call is TRBV6-2 or TRBV6-3, the J call TRBJ2-1; TRBD1 is a possible D gene (6 bases). This CDR3 has 15 residues. Germline V gene sequence: CDR1 MNHEY, CDR2 SVGEGT. V was cut by 4 bases and J by 1 base, with 11 bases left in between. CDR3 coding DNA: TGTGCCAGCAGTTTTCGGACAGATTCCTACAATGAGCAGTTCTTC. Encoded protein: CASSFRTDSYNEQFF.

This rearrangement joins TRBV19 to TRBJ2-7, with D maybe TRBD1 (5 bases). The CDR3 has 12 amino acids. V lost 5 bases to trimming and J lost 4 bases, with 9 bases between them. Germline V gene data show CDR1 as LNHDA and CDR2 as SQIVND (reference sequence). CDR3 in amino acids: CASSLAGYEQYF. CDR3 sequence (DNA): TGTGCCAGTAGTCTCGCAGGGTACGAGCAGTACTTC. The whole variable domain, remainder taken from reference TRBV19 and TRBJ2-7, is DGGITQSPKYLFRKEGQNVTLSCEQNLNHDAMYWYRQDPGQGLRLIYYSQIVNDFQKGDIAEGYSVSREKKESFPLTVTSAQKNPTAFYLCASSLAGYEQYFGPGTRLTVT.

The chain combines TRBV20-1 with TRBJ2-7; D is ambiguous. This CDR3 contains 11 residues. The ends were cut back, 6 bases at V and 5 bases at J, with 11 bases in the middle. Per germline, CDR1 DFQATT and CDR2 SNEGSKA (reference sequence). CDR3 coding DNA: TGCAGTGCCCTGGATGGAGACGAGCAGTACTTC. The encoded protein is CSALDGDEQYF.

DNA for the CDR3: TGTGCCAGCAGCTTTATACGCCGGGGGGAGACCGGGGAGCTGTTTTTT. It specifies CASSFIRRGETGELFF. V is TRBV7-2 and J is TRBJ2-2; 7 bases fit TRBD2. CDR3 size: 16 residues. The germline gives CDR1 SGHTA, CDR2 FQGNSA. Germline trimming cut 3 bases from V and 5 bases from J; bases unmatched to any gene: 9.

J is TRBJ1-1 and V is TRBV28; tentatively, D is TRBD1 (5 bases). V was shortened by 6 bases and J by 11 bases, with 25 bases between the two germline ends. The CDR3 totals 15 residues. Germline V lookup: CDR1 MDHEN, CDR2 SYDVKM. CDR3 sequence: CASRPLGQGGKNAFF. The DNA of the CDR3 is TGTGCCAGCAGACCCTTGGGGCAGGGCGGCAAGAATGCTTTCTTT.

The chain is built from TRBV2 and TRBJ1-3; tentative D call: TRBD1 (6 bases). Looked up from germline, CDR1 is SNHLY and CDR2 is FYNNEI. V dropped 4 bases and J dropped 4 bases, with 14 bases sitting between them. This CDR3 comprises 15 residues. CDR3 DNA sequence: TGTGCCAGCAGTGTTGGCAGGGGTTCGGGAAACACCATATATTTT. It specifies CASSVGRGSGNTIYF. The full variable domain, its missing parts supplied by reference TRBV2 and TRBJ1-3, is EPEVTQTPSHQVTQMGQEVILRCVPISNHLYFYWYRQILGQKVEFLVSFYNNEISEKSEIFDDQFSVERPDGSNFTLKIRSTKLEDSAMYFCASSVGRGSGNTIYFGEGSWLTVV.

This chain links TRBV11-3 with TRBJ2-7; 13 bases match TRBD2. This CDR3 has 20 amino acids. With 0 bases clipped from V and 3 bases from J, the junction kept 14 bases outside the gene matches. Germline V gene data show CDR1 as SGHNT and CDR2 as YENEEA. CDR3 DNA sequence: TGTGCCAGCAGCTTAGACCCTATAGACCATACTAGCGGGAGGGGCTACGAGCAGTACTTC. Translated: CASSLDPIDHTSGRGYEQYF.

The gene calls are TRBV20-1 and TRBJ2-1; the D is unclear. The germline gives CDR1 DFQATT, CDR2 SNEGSKA (reference sequence). Deletions cut 3 bases from V and 9 bases from J, with 9 bases between. The CDR3 totals 11 residues. CDR3 loop: CSARRVTEQFF. The CDR3 DNA reads as TGCAGTGCTAGGCGTGTAACTGAGCAGTTCTTC.

The V gene is TRBV4-3, the J gene TRBJ1-1, with a possible D match to TRBD1 (5 bases). The CDR3 contains 15 residues. Germline values: CDR1 LGHNA, CDR2 YSLEER. Trimming pared 1 base from V and 1 base from J, leaving 10 bases between. The CDR3 DNA reads as TGCGCCAGCAGCCAAGGTACAGGCCAGAACACTGAAGCTTTCTTT. It translates to CASSQGTGQNTEAFF.

This chain joins TRBV4-2 and TRBJ2-7; a possible D gene is TRBD1 (5 bases). Germline-derived CDR1 and CDR2 are LGHNA and YNFKEQ. V was shortened by 0 bases and J by 3 bases, with 12 bases between the two germline ends. The CDR3 consists of 15 residues. Here the CDR3 DNA reads TGTGCCAGCAGCCAAGATCAGACAGTTCGCTACGAGCAGTACTTC. It codes for CASSQDQTVRYEQYF.

This clone showed up just once. The J gene is TRBJ1-2, the V gene TRBV6-4, with a tentative D call TRBD1 (6 bases). The CDR3 contains 13 residues. V dropped 3 bases and J dropped 8 bases, with 13 bases sitting between them. Germline CDR1 is MRHNA and CDR2 is SNTAGT. The CDR3 protein is CASSEFRGGGYTF. CDR3 DNA sequence: TGTGCCAGCAGTGAATTCAGGGGTGGCGGCTACACCTTC.

The chain is built from TRBV27 and TRBJ2-7, with TRBD1 as a possible D gene (8 bases). Trimming took off 7 bases at V and 9 bases at J, with 43 bases between the two ends. The CDR3 is 21 amino acids. Per germline, CDR1 MNHEY and CDR2 SMNVEV (reference sequence). This CDR3 is CASMSRGRGFDSGFAPLWQYF. The DNA for the CDR3 is TGTGCCAGCATGAGCAGGGGGCGGGGGTTCGATAGCGGGTTTGCCCCCCTATGGCAGTACTTC.

The rearrangement uses TRBV7-2 and TRBJ1-1; tentative D call: TRBD1 (6 bases). CDR1 is SGHTA, CDR2 FQGNSA, per germline. The CDR3 loop spans 15 amino acids. V dropped 5 bases and J dropped 3 bases, with 16 bases sitting between them. CDR3 nucleotides: TGTGCCAGCAGCCCTTACCCAGGGGCGGACACTGAAGCTTTCTTT. Encoded protein: CASSPYPGADTEAFF.

This chain joins TRBV5-5 and TRBJ2-3; no firm D call. V lost 0 bases, J lost 5 bases, and 4 bases lay in between. CDR1 is SGHKS and CDR2 is YYEKEE in the germline V gene (reference sequence). The CDR3 runs to 12 residues. In nucleotides, the CDR3 is TGTGCCAGCAGCTTGGATCGAGATACGCAGTATTTT. Amino acids: CASSLDRDTQYF.

CDR3 amino acids: CASSLRASGQETQYF. Written as DNA, the CDR3 is TGCGCCAGCAGCTTAAGGGCTAGCGGGCAAGAGACCCAGTACTTC. J is TRBJ2-5 and V is TRBV5-1, with 8 bases lining up with TRBD2. The CDR3 is 15 amino acids. The V segment lost 2 bases and the J segment 2 bases; nucleotides outside the gene matches: 5. Germline V lookup: CDR1 SGHRS, CDR2 YFSETQ.